The 6 T cell receptor beta chains presented below share a single source sample, sequenced in a study of cytotoxic CD8 clonotypes in ibrutinib-treated CLL. Clones were sequenced by immunoSEQ multiplex PCR, and TCRdb holds only the in-frame ones, with some missing. The data show about 140,000 clones, about three quarters seen once. This specimen was PBMCs, taken after 24 months of ibrutinib treatment. The origin of the receptors is a human donor with chronic lymphocytic leukemia.

The chain uses TRBV11-3 and TRBJ1-1; weak D call: TRBD1 (6 bases). Germline CDR1 reads SGHNT; CDR2 reads YENEEA. V lost 0 bases to trimming and J lost 1 base, with 6 bases between them. CDR3 length: 14 residues. CDR3 loop: CASSLEGANTEAFF. The CDR3 DNA sequence: TGTGCCAGCAGCTTAGAGGGGGCGAACACTGAAGCTTTCTTT.

J is TRBJ1-3 and V is TRBV7-9, with a weak D call TRBD1 (5 bases). This CDR3 spans 14 amino acids. The V gene's germline CDR1 is SEHNR and CDR2 FQNEAQ (reference sequence). V lost 11 bases and J lost 1, with 15 bases in between. CDR3 in DNA: TGTGCCGTAGGGGCTCCCGGGTCTGGAAACACCATATATTTT. Its protein product is CAVGAPGSGNTIYF.

The chain uses TRBV7-2 and TRBJ2-5; the D is unclear. V lost 3 bases and J lost 1, with 9 bases in between. This CDR3 spans 14 amino acids. Germline CDR1 reads SGHTA; CDR2 reads FQGNSA. The CDR3 spells CASSFQSSQETQYF. DNA of the CDR3: TGTGCCAGCAGCTTCCAGAGTTCCCAAGAGACCCAGTACTTC.

The table lists this clone with a few counts. The chain recombines TRBV19 with TRBJ2-5; possible D gene TRBD2, 5 bases. CDR3 size: 15 residues. The germline V gene encodes CDR1 LNHDA and CDR2 SQIVND (reference sequence). Trimming shortened V by 5 bases and J by 5 bases, and 18 bases separated the two germline ends. The CDR3 loop reads CASSPEDSRGETQYF. The CDR3 region has the DNA TGTGCCAGTAGTCCTGAGGACTCGCGAGGGGAGACCCAGTACTTC.

J is TRBJ2-2 and V is TRBV4-2; no clear D gene. This CDR3 contains 13 residues. The germline V and J ends were trimmed by 2 bases and 5 bases, with 6 bases remaining between them. Germline V gene sequence: CDR1 LGHNA, CDR2 YNFKEQ. The CDR3 spells CASSQYSTGELFF. The DNA of the CDR3 is TGTGCCAGCAGCCAATACTCGACCGGGGAGCTGTTTTTT.

The chain links TRBV6-5 to TRBJ2-5; 7 bases line up with TRBD2. This CDR3 is built from 16 residues. Germline CDR1 reads MNHEY; CDR2 reads SVGAGI. V lost 0 bases, J lost 2 bases, and 6 bases stayed unmatched. CDR3: CASSYSSGVGQETQYF. As DNA, the CDR3 is TGTGCCAGCAGTTACTCGAGCGGGGTCGGACAAGAGACCCAGTACTTC.